What follows are 23 T cell receptor beta chains derived from one specimen sequenced in a study of T cell clonality in common variable immunodeficiency. Generated by immunoSEQ multiplex PCR, the TCRdb table keeps only in-frame clones and is missing some. This sample has around 57,000 clones, each found more than once. The sequenced sample consisted of peripheral blood mononuclear cells. These receptors all stem from a person aged 18 to 75 in good health.

As to this clone: Read sequence stops 3 residues before the CDR3 end, and the germline J gene provides the missing end. This chain joins TRBV2 and TRBJ2-7, with 7 nucleotides matching TRBD2. Germline values: CDR1 SNHLY, CDR2 FYNNEI. J lost 0 bases, V lost 0 bases, and 14 bases had no gene match. The CDR3 is 19 amino acids. CDR3 DNA, as far as it was read: TGTGCCAGCAGTGAAGCTCCAGGGACGACAGCGGGGAGCTCCTACGAG. As protein: CASSEAPGTTAGSSYE. The full CDR3 protein is CASSEAPGTTAGSSYEQYF.

This clone came up many times. The read is 3 residues too short to cover the CDR3 end, so that end is filled in from the germline J gene. The rearrangement uses TRBV7-8 and TRBJ2-7; D is unresolved. The germline gives CDR1 SGHVS, CDR2 FQNEAQ. This CDR3 region has 15 residues. Between the trimmed V and J ends, which lost 6 bases and 2 bases, there was a span of 17 bases. The covered CDR3 bases are TGTGCCAGCAGTCGGTCGAATGGCGGAACCTACGAG. This codes for CASSRSNGGTYE. The CDR3 in full is CASSRSNGGTYEQYF.

In its sample, this clone was seen many times. The read ends 3 residues early relative to the CDR3; the germline J gene fills the gap. Distinct nucleotide sequences in the sample also encode this CDR3. This rearrangement joins TRBV5-6 to TRBJ1-3; perhaps TRBD1 as D (5 bases). The CDR3 has 14 amino acids. CDR1 SGHDT and CDR2 YYEEEE come from the germline V gene. V shed 1 base and J shed 3 bases, with 8 bases lying between them. The CDR3 protein is CASSLTRVGNTIYF. CDR3 DNA, as far as it was read: TGTGCCAGCAGCTTGACCAGGGTTGGAAACACC.

This clone was recorded at least ten times. With the read ending 3 residues before the CDR3 end, the germline J gene is used to fill in that end. The chain combines TRBV2 with TRBJ1-2; D gene unclear. CDR3 length: 12 amino acids. Germline V lookup: CDR1 SNHLY, CDR2 FYNNEI. V lost 5 bases and J lost 2, with 6 bases in between. The CDR3 DNA, read in part, is TGTGCCAGCAGTCCAGAAAACTATGGC. It yields the protein CASSPENYG. The full CDR3 sequence reads CASSPENYGYTF.

This clone was seen at least ten times. The read halts 3 residues ahead of the CDR3 end, with the missing end drawn from the germline J gene. V and J are TRBV6-1 and TRBJ1-5; D not certain. CDR3 length: 13 amino acids. Germline CDR1 MNHNS, CDR2 SASEGT. V lost 3 bases and J 4 bases, leaving 7 bases between the germline ends. CDR3 bases read: TGTGCCAGCAGTGACTACGGGAATCAGCCC. It translates to CASSDYGNQP. The CDR3 as a whole reads CASSDYGNQPQHF.

This clone was picked up many times. Sequencing ends 3 residues short of the CDR3 end; the germline J gene provides the rest. This sequence joins TRBV2 and TRBJ2-1; D is undetermined. Germline V lookup: CDR1 SNHLY, CDR2 FYNNEI. Deletions cut 2 bases from V and 7 bases from J, with 15 bases between. The CDR3 loop spans 15 amino acids. CDR3 DNA (partial): TGTGCCAGCAGTGAACAACCACGTATAGGGAATGAG. Protein: CASSEQPRIGNE. The whole CDR3 is CASSEQPRIGNEQFF.

This clone has ten or more counts. The CDR3 end lies 3 residues beyond the end of the read and is filled in from the germline J gene. J is TRBJ2-7 and V is TRBV7-9; the match to TRBD2 covers 7 bases. Germline CDR1 and CDR2: SEHNR and FQNEAQ (reference sequence). The ends lost 8 bases at V and 2 bases at J; junction bases unmatched: 9. The CDR3 runs to 14 residues. The CDR3 protein is CASGGASGAYEQYF. The covered CDR3 bases are TGTGCCAGCGGTGGGGCTAGCGGAGCCTACGAG.

Turning to this clone: The read stops 3 residues short of the end of the CDR3; the missing end is completed from the germline J gene. The chain links TRBV20-1 to TRBJ2-1; 10 bases map to TRBD2. Germline loops: CDR1 DFQATT, CDR2 SNEGSKA (reference sequence). This CDR3 has 14 residues. The covered CDR3 bases are TGCAGCCTGGTTTTAGCGGGAGGTCTCAATGAG. As protein: CSLVLAGGLNE. The whole CDR3 protein is CSLVLAGGLNEQFF.

The sample holds a few counts of this clone. Read sequence stops 3 residues before the CDR3 end, and the germline J gene provides the missing end. V gene TRBV5-6 combines with J gene TRBJ2-1, with a weak D call TRBD2 (6 bases). The V end was cut by 6 bases, the J end by 8 bases, with 18 bases between. The germline V gene encodes CDR1 SGHDT and CDR2 YYEEEE. This CDR3 comprises 14 residues. The CDR3 loop reads CASTPIPGGDEQFF. The covered CDR3 bases are TGTGCCAGCACGCCCATTCCCGGGGGTGATGAG. Using reference TRBV5-6 and TRBJ2-1 for the parts outside the CDR3, the full variable domain is DAGVTQSPTHLIKTRGQQVTLRCSPKSGHDTVSWYQQALGQGPQFIFQYYEEEERQRGNFPDRFSGHQFPNYSSELNVNALLLGDSALYLCASTPIPGGDEQFFGPGTRLTVL.

This clone was counted at least ten times. The read ends 3 residues before the CDR3 terminus; that terminus is restored from the germline J gene. The chain uses TRBV19 and TRBJ2-7, with TRBD2 matching 11 bases. J gave up 2 bases and V 3 bases, and 3 bases lay outside the gene matches. The CDR3 totals 15 residues. Per germline, CDR1 LNHDA and CDR2 SQIVND (reference sequence). The CDR3 protein is CASSMTSGATYEQYF. CDR3 DNA, as far as it was read: TGTGCCAGTAGTATGACTAGCGGGGCCACCTACGAG.

This clone occurred many times. From the germline J gene comes the end of the CDR3, since the read stops 3 residues before it. The V call is TRBV5-4, the J call TRBJ2-5; D may be TRBD2 (5 bases). CDR3 length: 13 amino acids. The V gene's germline CDR1 is SGHNT and CDR2 YYREEE (reference sequence). Between the trimmed V and J ends, which lost 4 bases and 3 bases, there was a span of 10 bases. CDR3 amino acids: CASSTRVEETQYF. Partial CDR3 DNA: TGTGCCAGCAGCACTAGGGTGGAAGAGACC.

This clone was seen ten or more times. Sequencing ends 3 residues short of the CDR3 end; the germline J gene provides the rest. This sequence joins TRBV14 and TRBJ2-1; 8 positions agree with TRBD1. The CDR3 covers 17 residues. V was pared by 0 bases and J by 4 bases, with 8 bases of the junction left unmatched. Germline CDR1 SGHDN, CDR2 FVKESK. The CDR3 bases that were read are TGTGCCAGCAGCCAAGATTGGGTCAGGGGGCATTACAATGAG. Its protein product is CASSQDWVRGHYNE. The entire CDR3 protein reads CASSQDWVRGHYNEQFF.

Turning to this clone: The CDR3 extends 3 residues past the end of the read, so its final part is completed from the germline J gene. V gene TRBV11-2 combines with J gene TRBJ2-7, with 11 bases aligning to TRBD2. With 6 bases clipped from V and 2 bases from J, the junction kept 6 bases outside the gene matches. Germline lookup yields CDR1 SGHAT and CDR2 FQNNGV. This CDR3 has 15 residues. CDR3 DNA, as far as it was read: TGTGCCAGCAGTCAGGGACTAGCGGTACCCTACGAG. Protein product: CASSQGLAVPYE. The full-length CDR3 reads as CASSQGLAVPYEQYF. Variable domain in full (rest from reference TRBV11-2 and TRBJ2-7): EAGVAQSPRYKIIEKRQSVAFWCNPISGHATLYWYQQILGQGPKLLIQFQNNGVVDDSQLPKDRFSAERLKGVDSTLKIQPAKLEDSAVYLCASSQGLAVPYEQYFGPGTRLTVT.

This clone was observed many times. The missing CDR3 end, 3 residues past where the read stops, is filled in from the germline J gene. V and J are TRBV4-1 and TRBJ1-2; D gene ambiguous. Germline lookup yields CDR1 MGHRA and CDR2 YSYEKL. The CDR3 spans 15 residues. Trimming cost V 0 bases and J 6 bases, with 14 bases left between them. CDR3 bases read: TGCGCCAGCAGCCAAGAAAGGGTCGAGTTGAATGGC. As protein: CASSQERVELNG. The whole CDR3 sequence is CASSQERVELNGYTF.

About this clone: The read ends 3 residues shy of where the CDR3 ends; the end is completed using the germline J gene. The chain joins TRBV19 to TRBJ1-2; weak D call: TRBD1 (5 bases). This CDR3 region has 12 residues. V lost 7 bases and J 4 bases, leaving 10 bases between the germline ends. The germline V gene encodes CDR1 LNHDA and CDR2 SQIVND (reference sequence). This CDR3 reads CASKRQLYGYTF. The CDR3 DNA, read in part, is TGTGCCAGTAAGAGACAGCTCTATGGC.

This clone was detected ten times or more. The CDR3 is cut off 3 residues early in the read; its end comes from the germline J gene. The V and J genes are TRBV5-1 and TRBJ2-5; D is perhaps TRBD1 (6 bases). The germline gives CDR1 SGHRS, CDR2 YFSETQ. V dropped 4 bases and J dropped 1 base, with 17 bases sitting between them. This CDR3 spans 16 amino acids. The part of the CDR3 DNA that was read is TGCGCCAGCAGCCGGACAGCCCGGGGTAGCCAAGAGACC. This gives the protein CASSRTARGSQET. The CDR3 in full is CASSRTARGSQETQYF.

This clone was recorded at least ten times. The missing CDR3 end, 3 residues past where the read stops, is filled in from the germline J gene. The chain employs TRBV4-1 and TRBJ2-3; tentative D call: TRBD2 (5 bases). V gave up 5 bases and J gave up 5 bases, with 23 bases separating them. Germline values: CDR1 MGHRA, CDR2 YSYEKL. The length of the CDR3 is 17 residues. Incomplete CDR3 DNA: TGCGCCAGCAGCGAGAGTAGCGTGAGGGAGTTCAGAGATACG. Amino acids: CASSESSVREFRDT. The entire CDR3 reads CASSESSVREFRDTQYF.

This clone was counted at least ten times. The read is 3 residues too short to cover the CDR3 end, so that end is filled in from the germline J gene. This rearrangement joins TRBV20-1 to TRBJ2-7; weak D call: TRBD2 (5 bases). CDR3 length: 18 residues. V lost 0 bases to trimming and J lost 3 bases, with 24 bases between them. In germline, CDR1 is DFQATT, CDR2 SNEGSKA (reference sequence). The CDR3 region is CSARDSIYPDLRSYEQYF. The DNA read from the CDR3 is TGCAGTGCTAGAGATTCTATATACCCGGACTTGAGGAGCTACGAG.

This clone was picked up many times. Sequencing ends 3 residues short of the CDR3 end; the germline J gene provides the rest. This rearrangement joins TRBV19 to TRBJ2-2; 10 positions match TRBD2. The germline V gene encodes CDR1 LNHDA and CDR2 SQIVND (reference sequence). With V trimmed by 2 bases and J by 1 base, 4 bases remained unmatched. CDR3 size: 17 residues. The chain's CDR3 is CASSIFSGRGNTGELFF. CDR3 DNA, as far as it was read: TGTGCCAGTAGTATATTCAGCGGGAGGGGGAACACCGGGGAG.

This clone is categorized as medium-sized. The read gets to within 3 residues of the CDR3 end, and the germline J gene fills in the rest. The rearrangement uses TRBV4-2 and TRBJ2-2; TRBD2 aligns across 14 bases. Trimming took 4 bases from V and 6 from J; bases not matched to a gene: 16. Germline CDR1 and CDR2: LGHNA and YNFKEQ. The CDR3 covers 20 residues. Partial CDR3 DNA: TGTGCCAGCAGCCCCTCGGCGGGGGGACTAGCGGGAGCCACGTCCGGGGAG. Amino acids: CASSPSAGGLAGATSGE. The whole CDR3 sequence reads CASSPSAGGLAGATSGELFF.

This clone occurred many times. The CDR3 is cut off 3 residues early in the read; its end comes from the germline J gene. The V gene is TRBV20-1, the J gene TRBJ2-3; TRBD1 is a possible D gene (6 bases). Germline V gives CDR1 DFQATT, CDR2 SNEGSKA (reference sequence). V was cut by 6 bases and J by 3 bases, with 22 bases left in between. The CDR3 contains 16 residues. CDR3 loop: CSAIGSVGGLTDTQYF. The DNA read from the CDR3 is TGCAGTGCCATAGGATCGGTTGGGGGCCTTACAGATACG.

As regards this clone: The read finishes 3 residues shy of the CDR3 end, and the germline J gene is used to complete it. This chain connects TRBV20-1 to TRBJ1-2, with 9 nucleotides matching TRBD1. Per germline, CDR1 DFQATT and CDR2 SNEGSKA (reference sequence). V trimming: 0 bases; J trimming: 4 bases; junction bases outside the gene matches: 9. The CDR3 has 16 amino acids. Incomplete CDR3 DNA: TGCAGTGCTAGAGATCTAGGGACAGGGATTGGCTATGGC. Translation gives CSARDLGTGIGYG. The entire CDR3 is CSARDLGTGIGYGYTF.

This clone occurred many times. One junction end does not reproduce the germline sequence, and a read error may be involved. The read finishes 3 residues shy of the CDR3 end, and the germline J gene is used to complete it. The chain carries TRBV4-2 and TRBJ2-3; 10 bases fit TRBD2. This CDR3 has 18 residues. Per germline, CDR1 LGHNA and CDR2 YNFKEQ. Partial CDR3 DNA: TGCGCCAGCAGCCAAGATCGCAGGACTAGCGGCAGCACAGATACG. Translated: CASSQDRRTSGSTDT. The full CDR3 reads CASSQDRRTSGSTDTQYF.